This TCR beta chain was sequenced for a study of blood T cell repertoires in COVID-19. Study at large: Donors in the United States, Italy and Spain gave samples during acute or convalescent COVID-19. PBMCs, B-cell-depleted T cells, or T cells were the source of the cDNA or gDNA that made up the material.

Repertoires were generated with immunoSEQ multiplex PCR, while TCRdb's copy carries only in-frame clones and drops some. The profile covers roughly 300,000 clones, with around 86% appearing a single time and about 4.1% taken by the ten largest. The junction had 7 bases not matched to a gene; V was cut back by 3 bases and J by 2 bases. Per the germline V gene, CDR1 is LGHDT and CDR2 is YNNKEL (reference sequence). The CDR3 length is 17 residues. Clinical histories supplied by participants themselves formed the basis of cohort assignment. Resolution of symptoms, clearance, or two negative PCRs was present in recovered Cohort 3 donors.

This receptor was obtained from a man aged 30 to 39 who had recovered from COVID-19. Input material: PBMCs or T cells enriched from blood (not recorded which). The V and J genes are TRBV3-1 (or the pseudogene TRBV3-2) and TRBJ2-1; 10 nucleotides match TRBD2. DNA of the CDR3: TGTGCCAGCAGCCATGCCCCAGCGGGAGGGCCCTACAATGAGCAGTTCTTC. It specifies CASSHAPAGGPYNEQFF.